A single sample gave rise to the 13 T cell receptor beta chains below, sequenced in a study of blood T cell repertoires in COVID-19 (dated by TCRdb to about 2020). Library preparation used the immunoSEQ multiplex PCR assay. This is the immuneACCESS table as TCRdb keeps it, with only in-frame sequences that have V and J called. A part of the clones is gone; compared with another copy, unresolved V genes explain less than half, and the rest is unexplained. Within this sample are a few hundred thousand clones, with 85% to 90% of them counted one time only. Of the sample, 1.7% falls within the top ten clones. Sequenced: PBMCs or T cells enriched from blood (not recorded which). The receptors shown here come from a woman in her late teens or twenties with acute COVID-19.

This clone was observed a few times. The sample has other DNA sequences that encode this CDR3 too. The rearrangement links TRBV4-3 to TRBJ2-1; 10 positions match TRBD2. The ends lost 3 bases at V and 3 bases at J; junction bases unmatched: 2. CDR1 is LGHNA and CDR2 is YSLEER in the germline V gene. The CDR3 is 15 residues long. The CDR3 loop reads CASSQGTSVYNEQFF. In DNA form, the CDR3 reads TGCGCCAGCAGCCAGGGGACTAGCGTCTACAATGAGCAGTTCTTC.

In its sample, this clone was seen once. The chain carries TRBV7-2 and TRBJ2-5; tentatively, D is TRBD2 (6 bases). Germline-derived CDR1 and CDR2 are SGHTA and FQGNSA. CDR3 length: 15 amino acids. Trimming removed 4 bases at V and 4 bases at J, with 16 bases between. The CDR3 DNA is TGTGCCAGCAGCTCTTCGGGACTCGCGACAGAGACCCAGTACTTC. Translated, it gives CASSSSGLATETQYF.

J is TRBJ2-7 and V is TRBV6-5; 10 bases are shared with TRBD1. The CDR3 is made up of 14 amino acids. V lost 2 bases to trimming and J lost 5 bases; unmatched junction nucleotides: 3. Germline assignment: CDR1 MNHEY and CDR2 SVGAGI. CDR3 nucleotides: TGTGCCAGCAGTTACGGACAGGGGGTGGACGAGCAGTACTTC. Protein: CASSYGQGVDEQYF.

V usage is TRBV2 and J usage is TRBJ2-7; no reliable D call. This CDR3 contains 12 residues. Germline CDR1 SNHLY, CDR2 FYNNEI. Deletions cut 7 bases from V and 6 bases from J, with 13 bases between. The CDR3 spells CASNGSPVEQYF. The CDR3 bases are TGTGCCAGCAACGGTTCGCCCGTCGAGCAGTACTTC.

The rearrangement joins TRBV9 to TRBJ2-5; 9 nucleotides match TRBD2. After removal of 0 bases from V and 5 bases from J, the junction contained 8 bases not matched to a gene. This CDR3 contains 16 residues. The germline CDR1 and CDR2 sequences are SGDLS and YYNGEE. The CDR3 DNA follows: TGTGCCAGCAGCGTAGCGGCGGGAGGGCCCGGGGAGACCCAGTACTTC. Translated, it gives CASSVAAGGPGETQYF.

The chain is built from TRBV5-6 and TRBJ1-5; D is ambiguous. Germline CDR1 reads SGHDT; CDR2 reads YYEEEE. The length of the CDR3 is 16 residues. Trimming shortened V by 1 base and J by 0 bases, and 11 bases separated the two germline ends. Here the CDR3 reads CASSLRQAYSNQPQHF. The CDR3 DNA follows: TGTGCCAGCAGCTTGCGTCAGGCCTATAGCAATCAGCCCCAGCATTTT. Full variable domain (missing parts from reference TRBV5-6 and TRBJ1-5): DAGVTQSPTHLIKTRGQQVTLRCSPKSGHDTVSWYQQALGQGPQFIFQYYEEEERQRGNFPDRFSGHQFPNYSSELNVNALLLGDSALYLCASSLRQAYSNQPQHFGDGTRLSIL.

This clone was seen only once. The chain combines TRBV6-5 with TRBJ2-1; 7 nucleotides align to TRBD2. The germline CDR1 and CDR2 sequences are MNHEY and SVGAGI. This CDR3 is built from 13 residues. With 4 bases clipped from V and 6 bases from J, the junction kept 3 bases outside the gene matches. The chain's CDR3 is CASSFSGRNEQFF. CDR3 DNA: TGTGCCAGCAGTTTTAGCGGGCGCAATGAGCAGTTCTTC.

The V call is TRBV5-1, the J call TRBJ2-7, with D tentatively TRBD2 (6 bases). This CDR3 spans 15 amino acids. Germline assignment: CDR1 SGHRS and CDR2 YFSETQ. The V end was cut by 2 bases, the J end by 5 bases, with 17 bases between. In DNA, the CDR3 is TGCGCCAGCAGCTTCAGTCGGAGGGAGGCGGACGAGCAGTACTTC. Translation gives CASSFSRREADEQYF.

This chain joins TRBV28 and TRBJ1-2; D is ambiguous. The V end was cut by 6 bases, the J end by 5 bases, with 10 bases between. Looked up from germline, CDR1 is MDHEN and CDR2 is SYDVKM. The CDR3 has 12 residues. The CDR3 spells CASSVDIYGYTF. For the CDR3, the DNA is TGTGCCAGCAGCGTAGACATATATGGCTACACCTTC.

The chain carries TRBV9 and TRBJ2-7; TRBD2 aligns across 8 bases. The V and J ends lost 2 bases and 6 bases, in that order; junction bases with no gene match: 7. Looked up from germline, CDR1 is SGDLS and CDR2 is YYNGEE. The CDR3 spans 14 residues. The CDR3 DNA reads as TGTGCCAGCAGCGTCAGTAGCGGGATCGGCGAGCAGTACTTC. Translation gives CASSVSSGIGEQYF.

The chain uses TRBV14 and TRBJ2-7; 7 positions match TRBD1. Germline trimming cut 4 bases from V and 9 bases from J; bases unmatched to any gene: 3. CDR3 length: 11 residues. Per germline, CDR1 SGHDN and CDR2 FVKESK. CDR3 protein: CASSLGQMQYF. The DNA for the CDR3 is TGTGCCAGCAGCCTGGGACAGATGCAGTACTTC.

CDR3 sequence: CASTLTGSTEAFF. In DNA, the CDR3 is TGTGCCAGCACCTTGACAGGGAGCACTGAAGCTTTCTTT. The chain links TRBV7-2 to TRBJ1-1, with TRBD1 matching 7 bases. From germline, CDR1 is SGHTA and CDR2 FQGNSA. CDR3 length equals 13 residues. Trimming took 7 bases from V and 4 from J; bases not matched to a gene: 6.

This clone was recorded only once. It is unclear where the CDR3 begins or ends on the DNA, so no DNA is shown, and the CDR3 is as TCRdb lists it. V gene TRBV5-5 combines with J gene TRBJ2-7; TRBD2, as called in the table, went unchecked against the DNA. The CDR3 spans 18 residues, counting both ends. Germline V gene data show CDR1 as SGHKS and CDR2 as YYEKEE (reference sequence). This CDR3 is CASSLPVFWPGMSYEQYF.